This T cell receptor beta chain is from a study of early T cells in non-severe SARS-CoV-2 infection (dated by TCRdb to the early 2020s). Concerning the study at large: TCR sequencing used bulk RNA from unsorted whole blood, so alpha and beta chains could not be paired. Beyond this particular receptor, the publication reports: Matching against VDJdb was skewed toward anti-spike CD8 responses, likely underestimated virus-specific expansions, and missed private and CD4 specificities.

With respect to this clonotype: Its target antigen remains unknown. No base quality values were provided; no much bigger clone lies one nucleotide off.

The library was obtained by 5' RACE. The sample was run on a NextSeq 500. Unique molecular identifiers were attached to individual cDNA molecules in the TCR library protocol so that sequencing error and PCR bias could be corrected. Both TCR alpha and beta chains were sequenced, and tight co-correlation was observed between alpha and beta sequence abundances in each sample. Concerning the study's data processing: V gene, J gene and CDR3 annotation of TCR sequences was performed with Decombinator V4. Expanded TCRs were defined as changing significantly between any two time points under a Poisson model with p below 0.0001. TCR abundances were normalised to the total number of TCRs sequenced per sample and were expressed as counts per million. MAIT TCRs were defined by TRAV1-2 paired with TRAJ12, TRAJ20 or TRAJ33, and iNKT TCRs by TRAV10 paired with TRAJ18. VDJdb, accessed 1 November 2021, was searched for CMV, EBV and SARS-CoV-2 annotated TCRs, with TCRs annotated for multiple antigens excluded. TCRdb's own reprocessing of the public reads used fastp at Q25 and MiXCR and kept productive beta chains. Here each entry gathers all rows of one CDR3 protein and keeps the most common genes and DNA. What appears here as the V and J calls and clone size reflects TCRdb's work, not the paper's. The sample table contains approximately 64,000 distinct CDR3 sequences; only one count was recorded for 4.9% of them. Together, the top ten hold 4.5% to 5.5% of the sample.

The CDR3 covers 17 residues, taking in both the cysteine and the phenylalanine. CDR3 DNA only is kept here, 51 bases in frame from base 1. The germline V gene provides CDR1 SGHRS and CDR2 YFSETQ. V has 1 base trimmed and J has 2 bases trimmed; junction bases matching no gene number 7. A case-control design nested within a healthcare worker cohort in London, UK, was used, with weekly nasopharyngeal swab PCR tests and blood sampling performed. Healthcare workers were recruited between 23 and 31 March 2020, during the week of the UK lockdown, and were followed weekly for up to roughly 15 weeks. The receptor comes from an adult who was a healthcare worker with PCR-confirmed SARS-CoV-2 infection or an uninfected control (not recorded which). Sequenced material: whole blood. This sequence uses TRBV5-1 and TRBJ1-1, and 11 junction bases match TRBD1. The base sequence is TGCGCCAGCAGCTTGAGGTCCGGGACAGGGGGAAACACTGAAGCTTTCTTT. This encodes CASSLRSGTGGNTEAFF.